Each of the 17 T cell receptor beta chains below was sequenced from the same sample in a study of blood T cell repertoires in COVID-19. The protocol was immunoSEQ multiplex PCR, while the TCRdb copy is restricted to in-frame clones and leaves out a portion. The sample has some 98,000 clones, around 80% seen once. Sequenced material: peripheral blood. These receptors originate from a man aged 70 or older with acute or convalescent COVID-19.

The chain recombines TRBV9 with TRBJ2-2; TRBD2 matches 10 bases. The CDR3 has 15 amino acids. V lost 3 bases and J lost 6; bases outside the gene matches: 5. CDR1 SGDLS and CDR2 YYNGEE come from the germline V gene. CDR3 residues: CASSGLAGVAGELFF. The CDR3, as DNA: TGTGCCAGCAGCGGCCTAGCGGGAGTTGCCGGGGAGCTGTTTTTT.

The chain employs TRBV18 and TRBJ2-1; TRBD2 matches 8 bases. V was clipped by 2 bases and J by 6 bases; unmatched bases: 6. Germline V CDR1 and CDR2: KGHSH, LQKENI. The CDR3 contains 15 residues. The CDR3 region has the DNA TGTGCCAGCTCACCATCCCGCGGGAGGATCAATGAGCAGTTCTTC. This gives the protein CASSPSRGRINEQFF.

The chain couples TRBV18 to TRBJ1-1, with TRBD1 identical over 9 bases. This CDR3 contains 15 residues. J lost 1 base, V lost 6 bases, and 6 bases had no gene match. The germline V gene has CDR1 KGHSH and CDR2 LQKENI. This CDR3 reads CASSRQGGGNTEAFF. Here the CDR3 DNA reads TGTGCCAGCTCGCGACAGGGGGGTGGGAACACTGAAGCTTTCTTT.

The V and J genes are TRBV5-4 and TRBJ1-6, with D uncertain. Trimming stripped 0 bases from V and 7 bases from J, with 11 bases between. The germline V gene has CDR1 SGHNT and CDR2 YYREEE (reference sequence). The CDR3 runs 15 residues. The CDR3 bases are TGTGCCAGCAGCTTGGATCAGTTCGGGAATTCACCCCTCCACTTT. Encoded protein: CASSLDQFGNSPLHF.

J is TRBJ2-1 and V is TRBV28, with D tentatively TRBD2 (6 bases). This CDR3 is 14 amino acids long. The germline V gene has CDR1 MDHEN and CDR2 SYDVKM. Between the trimmed V and J ends, which lost 9 bases and 5 bases, there was a span of 17 bases. The CDR3 region has the DNA TGTGCCAGTTGTCGGAGGGGAGGCGACAATGAGCAGTTCTTC. Its translation: CASCRRGGDNEQFF.

The chain couples TRBV7-8 to TRBJ2-1, with D possibly being TRBD2 (6 bases). The CDR3 has 14 amino acids. The V end lost 5 bases, the J end lost 4 bases, and 12 bases lay between the germline ends. Germline CDR1 is SGHVS and CDR2 is FQNEAQ. The CDR3 region has the DNA TGTGCCAGCAGCCGAGGACGGGGGTACAATGAGCAGTTCTTC. It specifies CASSRGRGYNEQFF. Full variable domain (remainder filled in from reference TRBV7-8 and TRBJ2-1): GAGVSQSPRYKVAKRGQDVALRCDPISGHVSLFWYQQALGQGPEFLTYFQNEAQLDKSGLPSDRFFAERPEGSVSTLKIQRTQQEDSAVYLCASSRGRGYNEQFFGPGTRLTVL.

The chain is built from TRBV27 and TRBJ2-5, with 13 positions matching TRBD2. This CDR3 contains 13 residues. J was trimmed by 5 bases and V by 9 bases; bases with no gene match: 3. Germline CDR1 MNHEY, CDR2 SMNVEV (reference sequence). The CDR3 sequence is CASTSGRAETQYF. In DNA, the CDR3 is TGTGCCAGTACTAGCGGGAGGGCGGAGACCCAGTACTTC.

The chain is built from TRBV7-2 and TRBJ2-3; 11 nucleotides match TRBD2. Germline V gene lookup returns CDR1 SGHTA and CDR2 FQGNSA. This CDR3 is built from 18 residues. The trim removed 5 bases at V and 2 bases at J, leaving 12 bases unmatched. CDR3 protein: CASSPPPSGRYATDTQYF. The CDR3 region has the DNA TGTGCCAGCAGCCCTCCCCCTAGCGGGAGGTACGCCACAGATACGCAGTATTTT.

This clone showed up just a few times. The chain is built from TRBV9 and TRBJ2-2, with D unresolved. V dropped 0 bases and J dropped 8 bases, with 5 bases sitting between them. This CDR3 spans 12 amino acids. Germline CDR1 reads SGDLS; CDR2 reads YYNGEE. The CDR3 is CASSVVVGELFF. CDR3 sequence (DNA): TGTGCCAGCAGCGTAGTAGTTGGGGAGCTGTTTTTT.

This sequence joins TRBV3-1 (or the pseudogene TRBV3-2) and TRBJ2-3, with 9 bases fitting TRBD2. The CDR3 is 18 amino acids. J gave up 0 bases and V 0 bases, and 7 bases lay outside the gene matches. CDR1 is LGHDT and CDR2 is YNNKEL in the germline V gene (reference sequence). CDR3 sequence (DNA): TGTGCCAGCAGCCAAGATATGAGGCGGGGGGGTAGCACAGATACGCAGTATTTT. It is translated as CASSQDMRRGGSTDTQYF.

V usage is TRBV4-2 and J usage is TRBJ2-3, with a tentative D call TRBD2 (6 bases). The germline CDR1 and CDR2 sequences are LGHNA and YNFKEQ. This CDR3 region has 16 residues. Trimming took 1 base from V and 1 from J, leaving 12 bases between them. CDR3 nucleotides: TGTGCCAGCAGCCAAGTAGGGACGGGGGGCACAGATACGCAGTATTTT. This codes for CASSQVGTGGTDTQYF.

The V call is TRBV19, the J call TRBJ1-1; weak D call: TRBD1 (6 bases). Germline lookup yields CDR1 LNHDA and CDR2 SQIVND (reference sequence). Trimming cost V 3 bases and J 3 bases, with 11 bases left between them. This CDR3 region has 14 residues. DNA of the CDR3: TGTGCCAGTAGTATCCAGGGACACGACACTGAAGCTTTCTTT. Amino acids: CASSIQGHDTEAFF.

CDR3 in amino acids: CASSYRHTLRGQPQHF. CDR3 nucleotides: TGTGCCAGCAGTTATCGACATACTTTGCGGGGTCAGCCCCAGCATTTT. This chain joins TRBV6-2 or TRBV6-3 and TRBJ1-5; D unclear. V lost 3 bases and J 6 bases, leaving 18 bases between the germline ends. Per the germline V gene, CDR1 is MNHEY and CDR2 is SVGEGT. CDR3 length: 16 amino acids.

The V gene is TRBV12-3 or TRBV12-4, the J gene TRBJ2-3; no definite D call. V lost 2 bases, J lost 4 bases, and 7 bases lay in between. This CDR3 has 13 residues. This CDR3 is CASSLRVSDTQYF. CDR3 DNA sequence: TGTGCCAGCAGTTTAAGAGTGTCAGATACGCAGTATTTT.

In its sample, this clone was seen once. The rearrangement uses TRBV5-6 and TRBJ2-2; D is perhaps TRBD2 (6 bases). Germline assignment: CDR1 SGHDT and CDR2 YYEEEE. V was pared by 5 bases and J by 1 base, with 12 bases between. The CDR3 is 15 residues long. The CDR3 nucleotides are TGTGCCAGCAGGATTTACGGGGGGAACACCGGGGAGCTGTTTTTT. The encoded protein is CASRIYGGNTGELFF.

Concerning this clone: Compared with germline, one end of the junction differs, possibly owing to a read error. The chain is built from TRBV7-7 and TRBJ2-5, with 13 nucleotides matching TRBD2. Germline assignment: CDR1 SSHAT and CDR2 FNYEAQ (reference sequence). The CDR3 totals 16 residues. CDR3 DNA sequence: TGTGCTAGCAGCTCTCCGACTAGCGGGGGGCAAGAGACCCAGTACTTC. Translated: CASSSPTSGGQETQYF.

The V gene is TRBV2, the J gene TRBJ1-3; a weak D match, TRBD1 (6 bases). The CDR3 loop spans 15 amino acids. CDR1 is SNHLY, CDR2 FYNNEI, per germline. The ends were cut back, 7 bases at V and 0 bases at J, with 13 bases in the middle. The CDR3 spells CASIRGGDSGNTIYF. DNA of the CDR3: TGTGCCAGCATCAGGGGAGGGGACTCTGGAAACACCATATATTTT.